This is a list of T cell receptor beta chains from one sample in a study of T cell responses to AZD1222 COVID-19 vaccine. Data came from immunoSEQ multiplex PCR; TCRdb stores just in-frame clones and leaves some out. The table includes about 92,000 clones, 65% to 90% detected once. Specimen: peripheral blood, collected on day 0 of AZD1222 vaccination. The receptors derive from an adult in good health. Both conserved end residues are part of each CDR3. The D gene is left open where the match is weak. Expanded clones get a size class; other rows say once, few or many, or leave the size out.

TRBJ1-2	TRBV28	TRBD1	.	CASTSSGTAYGYTF	TGTGCCAGCACCTCCAGCGGGACAGCCTATGGCTACACCTTC
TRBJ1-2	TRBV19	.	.	CASSPGAGNYGYTF	TGTGCCAGTAGCCCGGGGGCCGGTAACTATGGCTACACCTTC
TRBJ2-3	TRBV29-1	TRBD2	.	CSVGLLAGTDTQYF	TGCAGCGTAGGCCTCCTAGCGGGCACAGATACGCAGTATTTT
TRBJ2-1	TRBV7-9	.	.	CASSLRQGVSNEQFF	TGTGCCAGCAGCTTACGGCAGGGTGTAAGCAATGAGCAGTTCTTC
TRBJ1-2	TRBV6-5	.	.	CAGSLTGFGYTF	TGTGCCGGTTCCCTAACAGGGTTCGGCTACACCTTC
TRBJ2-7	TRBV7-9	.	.	CASSLVFGREQLAGYEQYF	TGTGCCAGCAGCTTAGTTTTCGGTAGGGAGCAATTAGCCGGCTACGAGCAGTACTTC
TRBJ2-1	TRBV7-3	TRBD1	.	CASSLAGTGVYNEQFF	TGTGCCAGCAGCTTAGCTGGGACAGGGGTCTACAATGAGCAGTTCTTC
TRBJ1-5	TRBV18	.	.	CASSKNGQNSNQPQHF	TGTGCCAGCTCAAAGAACGGACAGAATAGCAATCAGCCCCAGCATTTT
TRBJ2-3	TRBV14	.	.	CASSPRTTPDTQYF	TGTGCCAGCAGCCCAAGGACTACCCCAGATACGCAGTATTTT
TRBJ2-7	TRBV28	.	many	CASSFIGRDEQYF	TGTGCCAGCAGTTTCATAGGCCGGGACGAGCAGTACTTC
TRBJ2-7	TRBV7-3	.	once	CASSLLAQSEQYF	TGTGCCAGCAGCTTACTCGCGCAGAGCGAGCAGTACTTC
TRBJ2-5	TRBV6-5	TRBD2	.	CASSYGTSGGQETQYF	TGTGCCAGCAGTTATGGGACTAGCGGGGGACAAGAGACCCAGTACTTC
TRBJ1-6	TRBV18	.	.	CASSPGRDSPLHF	TGTGCCAGCTCACCAGGGAGGGATTCACCCCTCCACTTT
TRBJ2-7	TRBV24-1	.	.	CATSDFPGAGGQFKQYF	TGTGCCACCAGTGACTTCCCGGGTGCGGGTGGCCAATTCAAGCAGTACTTC
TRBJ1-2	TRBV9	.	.	CASSVEGQRGYTF	TGTGCCAGCAGCGTAGAGGGGCAGCGTGGCTACACCTTC
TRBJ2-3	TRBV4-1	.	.	CASSQDDRIVTDTQYF	TGCGCCAGCAGCCAAGACGACAGGATAGTCACAGATACGCAGTATTTT
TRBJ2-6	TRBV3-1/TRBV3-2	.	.	CASSQDGQSSGANVLTF	TGTGCCAGCAGCCAAGACGGACAGAGCTCTGGGGCCAACGTCCTGACTTTC
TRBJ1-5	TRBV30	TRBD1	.	CAWSAPRTGHQPQHF	TGTGCCTGGAGTGCCCCGCGGACAGGGCATCAGCCCCAGCATTTT
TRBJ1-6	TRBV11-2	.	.	CASSLEDSQSPLHF	TGTGCCAGCAGCTTAGAGGACAGTCAATCACCCCTCCACTTT
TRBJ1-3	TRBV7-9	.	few	CASSPLGGNTIYF	TGTGCCAGCAGTCCCCTCGGCGGAAACACCATATATTTT
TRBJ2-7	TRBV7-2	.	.	CASSAGLLSSYEQYF	TGTGCCAGCAGCGCGGGACTTCTTAGCTCCTACGAGCAGTACTTC
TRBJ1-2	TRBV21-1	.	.	CASSKAGTDVYGYTF	TGTGCCAGCAGCAAAGCGGGAACGGACGTTTATGGCTACACCTTC
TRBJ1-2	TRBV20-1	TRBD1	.	CSASQGQAYSNYGYTF	TGCAGTGCTAGTCAAGGACAGGCCTACTCTAACTATGGCTACACCTTC
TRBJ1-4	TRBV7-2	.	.	CASSQTRTNEKLFF	TGTGCCAGCAGCCAGACAAGAACTAATGAAAAACTGTTTTTT
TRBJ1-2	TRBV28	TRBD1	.	CASRRTGEVGGYTF	TGTGCCAGCAGACGGACAGGGGAAGTGGGTGGCTACACCTTC
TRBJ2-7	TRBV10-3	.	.	CAISEVTEGEQYF	TGTGCCATCAGTGAGGTGACAGAAGGCGAGCAGTACTTC
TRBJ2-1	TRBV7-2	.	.	CASSLGWRDEQFF	TGTGCCAGCAGCTTAGGCTGGAGGGATGAGCAGTTCTTC
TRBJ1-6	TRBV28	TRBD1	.	CASSRQGRNSPLHF	TGTGCCAGCAGCCGACAGGGACGTAATTCACCCCTCCACTTT
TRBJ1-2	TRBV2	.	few	CASSLTGVGYTF	TGTGCCAGCAGTCTCACAGGCGTCGGCTACACCTTC